The clone carrying this T cell receptor beta chain has at least ten counts. What it recognizes is unknown. This record comes from a study of blood T cells in healthy people across ages. Study observations and caveats: Diversity of TCR beta per million T cells declined in a roughly linear way with age. Reliance upon unsorted PBMCs precluded definitive naive versus antigen-experienced comparison.

The CDR3 spans 14 residues. The V end was cut by 5 bases, the J end by 2 bases, with 7 bases between. Per germline, CDR1 SGHTA and CDR2 FQGNSA. A J-beta primer mix and a sample-barcoded 5' primer were used in a second PCR of roughly 6 to 11 cycles. A 12-random-nucleotide template-switch adaptor tagged each cDNA molecule. No fewer than 3 million CDR3-containing paired-end reads came from each sample. TCRdb analysed the 5' RACE reads with MiXCR anew, one entry per CDR3 protein. Among about 830,000 distinct CDR3 sequences listed, 55% to 75% were seen once. The sequenced sample consisted of blood. The TCR originated in a man younger than 45 in good health. The chain combines TRBV7-2 with TRBJ2-6; no clear D gene. CDR3: CASSRGAGANVLTF. The CDR3 DNA is TGTGCCAGCAGCCGCGGAGCTGGGGCCAACGTCCTGACTTTC.